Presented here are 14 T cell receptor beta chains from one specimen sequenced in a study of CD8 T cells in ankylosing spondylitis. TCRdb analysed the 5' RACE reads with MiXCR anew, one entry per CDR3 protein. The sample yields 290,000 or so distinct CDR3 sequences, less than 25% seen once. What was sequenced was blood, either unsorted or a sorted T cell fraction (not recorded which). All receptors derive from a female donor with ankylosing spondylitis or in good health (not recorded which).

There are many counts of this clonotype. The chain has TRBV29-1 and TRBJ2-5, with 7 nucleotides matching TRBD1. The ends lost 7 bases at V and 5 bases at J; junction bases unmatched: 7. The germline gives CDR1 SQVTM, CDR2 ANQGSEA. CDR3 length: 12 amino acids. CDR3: CSAGQELETQYF. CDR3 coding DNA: TGCAGCGCCGGACAGGAGCTGGAGACCCAGTACTTC.

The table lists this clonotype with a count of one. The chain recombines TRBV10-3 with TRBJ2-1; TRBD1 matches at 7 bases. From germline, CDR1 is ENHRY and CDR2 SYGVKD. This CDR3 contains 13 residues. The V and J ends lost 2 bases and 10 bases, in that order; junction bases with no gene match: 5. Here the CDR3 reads CAISEPRGREQFF. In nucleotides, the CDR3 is TGTGCCATCAGTGAGCCCAGGGGGAGAGAGCAGTTCTTC.

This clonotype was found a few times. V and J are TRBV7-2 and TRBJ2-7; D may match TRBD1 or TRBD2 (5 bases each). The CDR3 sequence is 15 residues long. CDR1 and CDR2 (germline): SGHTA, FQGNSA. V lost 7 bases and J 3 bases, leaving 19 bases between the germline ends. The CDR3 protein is CASTFTRGQNYEQYF. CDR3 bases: TGTGCCAGCACCTTCACTAGGGGCCAGAACTACGAGCAGTACTTC.

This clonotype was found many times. The DNA for the CDR3 is TGTGCCACCATGGGTAGCGGGGCTAACAATGAGCAGTTCTTC. This encodes CATMGSGANNEQFF. The genes are TRBV24-1 and TRBJ2-1; 8 bases map to TRBD2. CDR3 length: 14 amino acids. With 8 bases clipped from V and 5 bases from J, the junction kept 7 bases outside the gene matches. Germline lookup yields CDR1 KGHDR and CDR2 SFDVKD.

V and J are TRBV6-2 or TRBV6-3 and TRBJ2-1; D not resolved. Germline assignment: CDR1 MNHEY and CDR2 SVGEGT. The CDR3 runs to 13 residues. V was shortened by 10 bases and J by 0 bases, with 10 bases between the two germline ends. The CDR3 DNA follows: TGTGCCATCCGAGGCCCCTCCTACAATGAGCAGTTCTTC. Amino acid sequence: CAIRGPSYNEQFF.

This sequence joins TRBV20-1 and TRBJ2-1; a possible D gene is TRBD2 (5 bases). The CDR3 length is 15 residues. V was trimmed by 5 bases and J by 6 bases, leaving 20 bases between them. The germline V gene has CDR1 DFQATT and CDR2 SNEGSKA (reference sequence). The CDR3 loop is CSASLAHKYPNEQFF. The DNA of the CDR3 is TGCAGTGCTTCTCTAGCCCATAAGTACCCCAATGAGCAGTTCTTC.

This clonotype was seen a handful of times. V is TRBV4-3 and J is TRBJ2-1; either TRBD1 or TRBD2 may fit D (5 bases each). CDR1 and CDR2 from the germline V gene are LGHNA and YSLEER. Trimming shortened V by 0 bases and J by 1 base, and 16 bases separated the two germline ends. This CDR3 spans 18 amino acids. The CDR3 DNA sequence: TGCGCCAGCAGCCAAGATCCTAAGGGGACCCGTTCCTACAATGAGCAGTTCTTC. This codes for CASSQDPKGTRSYNEQFF.

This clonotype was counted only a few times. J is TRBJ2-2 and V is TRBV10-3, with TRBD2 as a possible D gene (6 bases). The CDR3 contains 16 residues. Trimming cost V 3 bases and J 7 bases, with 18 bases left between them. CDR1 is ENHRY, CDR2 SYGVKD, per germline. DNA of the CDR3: TGTGCCATCAGTGATAGCTACTCGGGGGTCAACGGGGAGCTGTTTTTT. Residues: CAISDSYSGVNGELFF.

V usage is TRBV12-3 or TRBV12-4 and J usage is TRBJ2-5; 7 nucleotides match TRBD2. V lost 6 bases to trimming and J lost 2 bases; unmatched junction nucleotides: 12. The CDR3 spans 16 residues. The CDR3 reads CASSLAGVRTQETQYF. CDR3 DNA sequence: TGTGCCAGCAGCCTTGCGGGGGTTCGGACTCAAGAGACCCAGTACTTC.

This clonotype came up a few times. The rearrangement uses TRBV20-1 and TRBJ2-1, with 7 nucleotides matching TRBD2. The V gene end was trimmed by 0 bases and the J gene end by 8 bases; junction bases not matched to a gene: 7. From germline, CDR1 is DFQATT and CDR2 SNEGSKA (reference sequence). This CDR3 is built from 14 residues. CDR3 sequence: CSARDPRSGDEQFF. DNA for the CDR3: TGCAGTGCTAGAGACCCCAGGAGCGGGGATGAGCAGTTCTTC.

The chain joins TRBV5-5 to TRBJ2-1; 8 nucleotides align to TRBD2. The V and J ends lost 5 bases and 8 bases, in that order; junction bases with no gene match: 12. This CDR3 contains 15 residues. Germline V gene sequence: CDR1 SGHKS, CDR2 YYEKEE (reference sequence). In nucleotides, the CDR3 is TGTGCCAGCAGTTCTGAAGGCAGCGGGAGTGATGAGCAGTTCTTC. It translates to CASSSEGSGSDEQFF. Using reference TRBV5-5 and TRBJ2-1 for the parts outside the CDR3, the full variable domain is DAGVTQSPTHLIKTRGQQVTLRCSPISGHKSVSWYQQVLGQGPQFIFQYYEKEERGRGNFPDRFSARQFPNYSSELNVNALLLGDSALYLCASSSEGSGSDEQFFGPGTRLTVL.

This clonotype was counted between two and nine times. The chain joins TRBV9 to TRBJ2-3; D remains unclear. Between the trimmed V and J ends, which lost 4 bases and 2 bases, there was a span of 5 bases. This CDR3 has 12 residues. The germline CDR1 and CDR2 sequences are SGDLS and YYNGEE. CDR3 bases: TGTGCCAGCAGCCGAGCCACAGATACGCAGTATTTT. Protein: CASSRATDTQYF.

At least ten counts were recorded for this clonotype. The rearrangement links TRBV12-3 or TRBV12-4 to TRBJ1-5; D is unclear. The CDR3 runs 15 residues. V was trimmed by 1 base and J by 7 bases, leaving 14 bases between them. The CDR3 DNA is TGTGCCAGCAGTTTAGGGCGAGGACTACTCCAGCCCCAGCATTTT. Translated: CASSLGRGLLQPQHF.

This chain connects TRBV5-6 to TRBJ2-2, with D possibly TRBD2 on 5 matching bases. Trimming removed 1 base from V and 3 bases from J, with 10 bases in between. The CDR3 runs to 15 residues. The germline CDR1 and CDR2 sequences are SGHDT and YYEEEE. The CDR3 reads CASSLTREYTGELFF. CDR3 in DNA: TGTGCCAGCAGCTTGACTCGGGAATACACCGGGGAGCTGTTTTTT.